The entry below describes one T cell receptor beta chain. Authors' methods: Estimation of nucleated cell counts was performed using reference gene primer amplification. Profiled with immunoSEQ multiplex PCR; TCRdb holds only in-frame clones, not every one. V and J calls and clone size are copied from that table; D and trimming were computed from the DNA. The table has some 320,000 clones, 88% seen once. The data stem from a study of blood T cell repertoires in COVID-19. Across the study: Spain, Italy and the United States supplied samples that represented acute and convalescent COVID-19. T cells, B-cell-depleted T cells, or PBMCs provided the cDNA or gDNA that served as material.

Sequencing was carried out using peripheral blood. This sequence was found in a woman aged 25 to 39 who had recovered from COVID-19.

The CDR3 DNA follows: TGTGCCATCAGTGAGGTGATGGGACAGGGCCTCTCCTACGAGCAGTACTTC. It is translated as CAISEVMGQGLSYEQYF. The genes are TRBV10-3 and TRBJ2-7; TRBD1 aligns across 9 bases. This CDR3 comprises 17 residues. Germline V CDR1 and CDR2: ENHRY, SYGVKD. J was trimmed by 0 bases and V by 2 bases; bases with no gene match: 8.